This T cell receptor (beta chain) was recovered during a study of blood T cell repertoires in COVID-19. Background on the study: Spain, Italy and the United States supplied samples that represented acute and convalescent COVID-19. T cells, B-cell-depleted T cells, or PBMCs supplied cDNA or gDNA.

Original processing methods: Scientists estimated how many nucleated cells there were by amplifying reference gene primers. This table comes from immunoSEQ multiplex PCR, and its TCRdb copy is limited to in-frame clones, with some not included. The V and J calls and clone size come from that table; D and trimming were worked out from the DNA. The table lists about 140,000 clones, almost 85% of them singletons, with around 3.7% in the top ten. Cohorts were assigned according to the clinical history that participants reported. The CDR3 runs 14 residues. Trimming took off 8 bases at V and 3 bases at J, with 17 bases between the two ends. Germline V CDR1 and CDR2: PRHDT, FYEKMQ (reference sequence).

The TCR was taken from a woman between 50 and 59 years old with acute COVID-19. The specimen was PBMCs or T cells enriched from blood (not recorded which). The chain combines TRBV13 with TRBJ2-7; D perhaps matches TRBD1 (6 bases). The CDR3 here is CASSWGQGYYEQYF. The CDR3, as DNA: TGTGCCAGCTCGTGGGGGCAGGGCTACTACGAGCAGTACTTC.